The entry below describes one T cell receptor (beta chain). Its antigen specificity is not known. This clone may be a read error of a much larger clone one base away. The TCR beta CDR3 regions were amplified from the RNA transcripts. A first-round RT-PCR of the TCR CDR3 used the HTBI primer set with the Qiagen OneStep RT-PCR kit. Libraries were constructed in a second round of multiplex PCR, after which size selection and purification were performed. Libraries were sequenced paired-end with 100 bp reads on an Illumina HiSeq2000. As for the authors' bioinformatics: SOAPnuke was used to process the raw data, with reads discarded if the reads contained adapters or uncalled bases, had a mean Phred below 15, or lacked an exact constant-primer or identifier match. High-quality paired reads were merged using COPE v1.2.5, and each unique nucleotide sequence was defined as a clonotype. MiTCR v1.1 was used to align the clonotypes against IMGT TRBV, TRBD and TRBJ reference segments. Analysis was restricted to V-J combinations with a frequency above 0.0001, which covered 98% to 99.2% of repertoires. The TCS score was defined as the ratio of F50 (clonal expansion) to E x V (chaos), calculated using BLOSUM62-based TCRdist between CDR3 peptides within each V-J. Welch's t-statistics and random forest reduced 500 to 650 V-J features to 10 to 15, which were used in a naive Bayes classifier (R e1071). The public reads were reanalyzed by TCRdb: fastp trimming at Q25, MiXCR alignment, in-frame beta chains only. Rows are unified per CDR3 protein, each entry keeping the most common DNA and genes. The V and J calls come from TCRdb's annotation, not from the publication. The sample yields some 510,000 distinct CDR3 sequences; less than 25% were counted once. 26% of the sample goes to the ten largest clones.

The data are from a study of T cells in Graves' hyperthyroidism and ophthalmopathy (dated by TCRdb to between 2019 and 2020). For the study in its entirety: Peripheral blood samples were taken at the time of initial diagnosis, prior to any treatment. To identify TCR V-J signatures that set the groups apart, the researchers used a discovery cohort of approximately 98 patients, made up of approximately 43 with Graves' ophthalmopathy and some 60 with stable Graves' hyperthyroidism. An independent validation cohort of under 20 hyperthyroidism patients and approximately 16 patients who later progressed to ophthalmopathy tested prospective prediction of ophthalmopathy. The 90 to 100 discovery patients were randomly divided into training and test sets at a 7:3 ratio. In addition, the study compared T-cell repertoires in thyroid tissue and in blood from a handful of Graves' hyperthyroidism patients. After blood sampling, hyperthyroidism patients were treated with methimazole at a starting dose of 30 mg daily, and ophthalmopathy patients were treated with high-dose intravenous methylprednisolone. TCR Vbeta CDR3 sequencing of 140 or so peripheral blood samples (approximately 44 ophthalmopathy, under 80 hyperthyroidism and roughly 17 progressor patients) is reported in the paper. Study-level results and caveats: No statistical method was used to set the sample size in advance, and investigators knew the group allocation. Ophthalmopathy was separated from stable hyperthyroidism by a 13 V-J signature model, with over 85% sensitivity and around 81% specificity obtained in cross-validation and 80%/75% obtained in testing. In validation, progression to ophthalmopathy was predicted by the model with around 70% sensitivity and 72.22% specificity, a median of around 5.9 months before onset. Blood samples also contained most of the expanded thyroid clonotypes (frequency above 0.001), which suggests that blood repertoires may reflect thyroid immune responses.

A patient counted as having stable Graves' hyperthyroidism if no progression to ophthalmopathy occurred over 18 months of follow-up. Hyperthyroidism patients were newly diagnosed, had a disease duration of under 2 months, and were aged 18 to 65 years. Patients with uncontrolled infections, other autoimmune diseases, pregnancy or lactation were excluded. Diagnoses relied on clinical symptoms, serum thyroxine and TRAb, thyroid ultrasound and orbital computed tomography. PBMCs were separated from 10 ml of fresh peripheral blood using Ficoll-Paque density gradient centrifugation. Total RNA was extracted using Trizol reagent, and RNA quality was assessed on an Agilent 2100 Bioanalyzer. Including cysteine and phenylalanine, the CDR3 has 13 amino acids. Kept here is only the CDR3 DNA, which spans 39 bases and is read in frame from base 1. CDR1 KGHSH and CDR2 LQKENI are derived from the germline V gene.

This sequence was found in a man between 18 and 35 years old with Graves' hyperthyroidism. Material: blood. This chain is built from TRBV18 and TRBJ2-5; no D gene can be assigned with confidence. The CDR3 loop reads CASSPPFQEAQYF. Here is the DNA: TGTGCCAGCTCACCCCCTTTCCAAGAGGCCCAGTACTTC. Reference TRBV18 and TRBJ2-5 genes cover what lies past the CDR3, so the full variable domain is NAGVMQNPRHLVRRRGQEARLRCSPMKGHSHVYWYRQLPEEGLKFMVYLQKENIIDESGMPKERFSAEFPKEGPSILRIQQVVRGDSAAYFCASSPPFQEAQYFGPGTRLLVL.